The 2 T cell receptor beta chains below were found in one sample sequenced in a study of a mutant IDH1 vaccine in newly diagnosed glioma (dated by TCRdb to about 2021). The library came from the immunoSEQ multiplex PCR assay. The immuneACCESS repertoire file appears here via TCRdb, limited to in-frame rearrangements. These files lack a portion of the clones; in checked studies, under half of the deficit traces to unresolved V genes, and the cause of the others is not known. This sample holds about 46,000 clones; roughly 92% were observed only once. The biggest ten clones account for around 2% of the sample. Explained via the paper, the time point label denotes: week 35, safety follow-up. Each vaccine dose was 300 ug of a 20-mer mutant IDH1 peptide in Montanide, given subcutaneously with topical imiquimod. Their target antigens are unknown. The sample in question was PBMCs, obtained from a glioma patient whose treatment included an IDH1 peptide vaccine. These receptors were taken from a man aged 50-60 years with glioma.

The chain uses TRBV7-9 and TRBJ2-5; TRBD2 agrees at 9 bases. Trimming removed 7 bases from V and 5 bases from J; junction bases left unmatched: 8. Germline V gene data show CDR1 as SEHNR and CDR2 as FQNEAQ (reference sequence). CDR3 size: 14 residues. Here the CDR3 reads CASTPGLAAETQYF. The CDR3 coding sequence is TGTGCCAGCACCCCGGGACTAGCAGCCGAGACCCAGTACTTC.

V gene TRBV5-6 combines with J gene TRBJ2-3; tentatively, D is TRBD2 (6 bases). This CDR3 spans 14 amino acids. Germline V lookup: CDR1 SGHDT, CDR2 YYEEEE. Trimming removed 1 base at V and 2 bases at J, with 8 bases between. CDR3 nucleotides: TGTGCCAGCAGCTTGCGCGGGGCCACAGATACGCAGTATTTT. Translating gives CASSLRGATDTQYF.